These T cell receptor beta chains were read from a single sample in a study of OX40 agonist ivuxolimab in advanced cancers. Clones were sequenced by immunoSEQ multiplex PCR, and TCRdb holds only the in-frame ones, with some missing. The sample consists of 70,000 to 90,000 clones, roughly 90% of them appearing once. Sequencing used CD4+ or CD8+ T cells sorted from blood, obtained in a trial of the OX40 agonist ivuxolimab. The source of these receptors is an adult with an advanced solid tumor such as melanoma, head and neck, liver or kidney cancer. Each CDR3 is given with its conserved first and last residue. A D gene is named only where the DNA matches it firmly. Not every row has a clone size; where given, it reads once, few, many or a size class.

v_call: TRBV30; clone_size: .; d_call: TRBD2; j_call: TRBJ2-5; cdr3_nt: TGTGCCTGGAGCACGGGACTAGCGGGAGTAGAGACCCAGTACTTC; cdr3_aa: CAWSTGLAGVETQYF
v_call: TRBV2; clone_size: .; d_call: .; j_call: TRBJ1-6; cdr3_nt: TGTGCCAGCAGTGAAGAGCGGGTGTCGAATTCACCCCTCCACTTT; cdr3_aa: CASSEERVSNSPLHF
v_call: TRBV5-5; clone_size: once; d_call: TRBD2; j_call: TRBJ2-2; cdr3_nt: TGTGCCAGCAGCTTTGGACTAGCGGGAGCCGACACCGGGGAGCTGTTTTTT; cdr3_aa: CASSFGLAGADTGELFF
v_call: TRBV15; clone_size: few; d_call: .; j_call: TRBJ2-7; cdr3_nt: TGTGCCACCAGCATTCCAGGGAGCTCCTACGAGCAGTACTTC; cdr3_aa: CATSIPGSSYEQYF
v_call: TRBV27; clone_size: .; d_call: TRBD1; j_call: TRBJ2-7; cdr3_nt: TGTGCCAGCAGTTTGGGGACAGGGGGTGTCCCCTACGAGCAGTACTTC; cdr3_aa: CASSLGTGGVPYEQYF
v_call: TRBV11-2; clone_size: few; d_call: .; j_call: TRBJ2-1; cdr3_nt: TGTGCCAGCAGCTTACGTCGGCTCGGGTCCTACAATGAGCAGTTCTTC; cdr3_aa: CASSLRRLGSYNEQFF
v_call: TRBV6-6; clone_size: .; d_call: TRBD1; j_call: TRBJ2-7; cdr3_nt: TGTGCCAGCAGCCAAGGACAGGGAACCTACGAGCAGTACTTC; cdr3_aa: CASSQGQGTYEQYF
v_call: TRBV19; clone_size: .; d_call: TRBD1; j_call: TRBJ1-5; cdr3_nt: TGTGCCAGTAGTACCGACAGGGGAGGTCAGCCCCAGCATTTT; cdr3_aa: CASSTDRGGQPQHF
v_call: TRBV7-9; clone_size: .; d_call: .; j_call: TRBJ1-3; cdr3_nt: TGTGCCAGCAGCCCGCAAGGGGGCTCTGGAAACACCATATATTTT; cdr3_aa: CASSPQGGSGNTIYF
v_call: TRBV27; clone_size: .; d_call: TRBD2; j_call: TRBJ2-1; cdr3_nt: TGTGCCAGCAAAAACACTCTAGCGGGAGCCTACAATGAGCAGTTCTTC; cdr3_aa: CASKNTLAGAYNEQFF
v_call: TRBV6-1; clone_size: .; d_call: .; j_call: TRBJ1-5; cdr3_nt: TGTGCCAGCAGTTCCCATACACAGCCCCAGCATTTT; cdr3_aa: CASSSHTQPQHF
v_call: TRBV10-3; clone_size: .; d_call: .; j_call: TRBJ2-5; cdr3_nt: TGTGCCATCAGTGAGTCAGGGGTGGTGGTCCAAGAGACCCAGTACTTC; cdr3_aa: CAISESGVVVQETQYF
v_call: TRBV12-5; clone_size: .; d_call: TRBD2; j_call: TRBJ2-5; cdr3_nt: TGTGCTAGTGGTTCAGGACTAGCGGGAAAGGAGACCCAGTACTTC; cdr3_aa: CASGSGLAGKETQYF
v_call: TRBV11-3; clone_size: .; d_call: .; j_call: TRBJ1-4; cdr3_nt: TGTGCCAGCAGCTTGAAGGGGACCTCACTAACAACTAATGAAAAACTGTTTTTT; cdr3_aa: CASSLKGTSLTTNEKLFF
v_call: TRBV5-8; clone_size: once; d_call: TRBD1; j_call: TRBJ1-4; cdr3_nt: TGTGCCAGCAGCTCAACTGGACAGGGGCTAGGAGAAAAACTGTTTTTT; cdr3_aa: CASSSTGQGLGEKLFF
v_call: TRBV11-1; clone_size: .; d_call: TRBD2; j_call: TRBJ2-1; cdr3_nt: TGTGCCAGCAGCTTATTGCCGGGACTAGCCGGTAATGAGCAGTTCTTC; cdr3_aa: CASSLLPGLAGNEQFF
v_call: TRBV16; clone_size: .; d_call: .; j_call: TRBJ1-5; cdr3_nt: TGTGCCAGCAGCCGGGACGCAAGGACCAATCAGCCCCAGCATTTT; cdr3_aa: CASSRDARTNQPQHF
v_call: TRBV6-1; clone_size: .; d_call: .; j_call: TRBJ2-3; cdr3_nt: TGTGCCAGCAGCCCAGGGGATTCTAGCACAGATACGCAGTATTTT; cdr3_aa: CASSPGDSSTDTQYF
v_call: TRBV30; clone_size: .; d_call: TRBD2; j_call: TRBJ2-3; cdr3_nt: TGTGCCTCGACACTGACTAGCGGGAGTTCCGATACGCAGTATTTT; cdr3_aa: CASTLTSGSSDTQYF
v_call: TRBV7-2; clone_size: .; d_call: .; j_call: TRBJ1-6; cdr3_nt: TGTGCCAGCAGCCAGAATAATTCACCCCTCCACTTT; cdr3_aa: CASSQNNSPLHF
v_call: TRBV9; clone_size: .; d_call: .; j_call: TRBJ2-3; cdr3_nt: TGTGCCAGCAGCGTAGCGAGGTCGAGCACAGATACGCAGTATTTT; cdr3_aa: CASSVARSSTDTQYF
v_call: TRBV12-5; clone_size: .; d_call: .; j_call: TRBJ1-5; cdr3_nt: TGTGCTAGTGGTTTGCCTGGCTTGCAGCCCCAGCATTTT; cdr3_aa: CASGLPGLQPQHF
v_call: TRBV7-9; clone_size: .; d_call: .; j_call: TRBJ2-7; cdr3_nt: TGTGCCAGCAGCCCCCTAACCGAGCAGTACTTC; cdr3_aa: CASSPLTEQYF
v_call: TRBV6-1; clone_size: .; d_call: .; j_call: TRBJ2-1; cdr3_nt: TGTGCCAGCAGCGACAGATACAATGAGCAGTTCTTC; cdr3_aa: CASSDRYNEQFF
v_call: TRBV6-4; clone_size: once; d_call: .; j_call: TRBJ1-3; cdr3_nt: TGTGTCAGCAGATCCCCCGGGTCGGGGGACCCTGGAAACACCATATATTTT; cdr3_aa: CVSRSPGSGDPGNTIYF
v_call: TRBV6-5; clone_size: .; d_call: TRBD2; j_call: TRBJ2-7; cdr3_nt: TGTGCCAGCAGTTACGGGCTAGCGGGGATCAAACGCGAGCAGTACTTC; cdr3_aa: CASSYGLAGIKREQYF
v_call: TRBV25-1; clone_size: .; d_call: .; j_call: TRBJ1-1; cdr3_nt: TGTGCCAGCAGTGAAAATGGCGATGAAGCTTTCTTT; cdr3_aa: CASSENGDEAFF
v_call: TRBV7-2; clone_size: .; d_call: TRBD1; j_call: TRBJ1-5; cdr3_nt: TGTGCCAGCAGCTTAGCGGGACAGGGCACGGGACAGCCCCAGCATTTT; cdr3_aa: CASSLAGQGTGQPQHF
v_call: TRBV11-3; clone_size: .; d_call: .; j_call: TRBJ2-7; cdr3_nt: TGTGCCAGCAGCTACCGACCGCGGGAAATACCCTACGAGCAGTACTTC; cdr3_aa: CASSYRPREIPYEQYF
v_call: TRBV18; clone_size: .; d_call: TRBD1; j_call: TRBJ1-1; cdr3_nt: TGTGCCAGCTCACCAACTTTACAGGGGCAGAACACTGAAGCTTTCTTT; cdr3_aa: CASSPTLQGQNTEAFF
v_call: TRBV7-9; clone_size: .; d_call: .; j_call: TRBJ1-4; cdr3_nt: TGTGCCAGCAGCTTAGTACTCTCCGGCGTGTCAAATGAAAAACTGTTTTTT; cdr3_aa: CASSLVLSGVSNEKLFF
v_call: TRBV5-1; clone_size: .; d_call: TRBD1; j_call: TRBJ2-3; cdr3_nt: TGCGCCAGCAGCTCGGGACAGGGCCCAGATACGCAGTATTTT; cdr3_aa: CASSSGQGPDTQYF
v_call: TRBV11-3; clone_size: once; d_call: TRBD1; j_call: TRBJ1-1; cdr3_nt: TGTGCCAGCAGCCAGGACAGGGCGAACACTGAAGCTTTCTTT; cdr3_aa: CASSQDRANTEAFF
v_call: TRBV12-5; clone_size: .; d_call: TRBD2; j_call: TRBJ2-3; cdr3_nt: TGTGCTAGTGGTCAAGGACTAGCGGGAGGTGTAGATACGCAGTATTTT; cdr3_aa: CASGQGLAGGVDTQYF
v_call: TRBV4-1; clone_size: .; d_call: .; j_call: TRBJ2-3; cdr3_nt: TGCGCCAGCAGCCAAGACGGGAGTGGGGTAGATACGCAGTATTTT; cdr3_aa: CASSQDGSGVDTQYF
v_call: TRBV4-1; clone_size: .; d_call: TRBD1; j_call: TRBJ2-7; cdr3_nt: TGCGCCAGCAGCCAAGTGGGGGACAGGGGGATCGGGCAGTACTTC; cdr3_aa: CASSQVGDRGIGQYF
v_call: TRBV11-3; clone_size: .; d_call: TRBD1; j_call: TRBJ2-1; cdr3_nt: TGTGCCAGCAGCCGGGGCAGGGGGTCCTACAATGAGCAGTTCTTC; cdr3_aa: CASSRGRGSYNEQFF
v_call: TRBV5-1; clone_size: .; d_call: .; j_call: TRBJ2-3; cdr3_nt: TGCGCCAGCAGCTTGTTGGGCAGCACAGATACGCAGTATTTT; cdr3_aa: CASSLLGSTDTQYF
v_call: TRBV5-8; clone_size: .; d_call: TRBD2; j_call: TRBJ2-3; cdr3_nt: TGTGCCAGCAGCGCCGGGACTAGCGGGAGCTGGGATACGCAGTATTTT; cdr3_aa: CASSAGTSGSWDTQYF
v_call: TRBV19; clone_size: .; d_call: .; j_call: TRBJ2-7; cdr3_nt: TGTGCCAGTAGTATGCAGGGAAGGACCTACGAGCAGTACTTC; cdr3_aa: CASSMQGRTYEQYF
v_call: TRBV19; clone_size: .; d_call: .; j_call: TRBJ1-2; cdr3_nt: TGTGCCAGTAGCTCCCGGGACAAGAACTATGGCTACACCTTC; cdr3_aa: CASSSRDKNYGYTF
v_call: TRBV5-4; clone_size: .; d_call: TRBD2; j_call: TRBJ2-7; cdr3_nt: TGTGCCAGCAGCTTTGTGTTGGCTAGCGGAATATACGAGCAGTACTTC; cdr3_aa: CASSFVLASGIYEQYF
v_call: TRBV11-2; clone_size: .; d_call: TRBD2; j_call: TRBJ2-5; cdr3_nt: TGTGCCAGCAGCTGGACTAGCGGGATATCCAAAGAGACCCAGTACTTC; cdr3_aa: CASSWTSGISKETQYF
v_call: TRBV9; clone_size: .; d_call: TRBD2; j_call: TRBJ2-1; cdr3_nt: TGTGCCAGCAGCGTTACCCTTCGGACTAGCGGGACCTACAATGAGCAGTTCTTC; cdr3_aa: CASSVTLRTSGTYNEQFF
v_call: TRBV19; clone_size: .; d_call: .; j_call: TRBJ1-5; cdr3_nt: TGTGCCAGTAGTATAGGGGCAGGGACCAATCAGCCCCAGCATTTT; cdr3_aa: CASSIGAGTNQPQHF
v_call: TRBV10-3; clone_size: .; d_call: TRBD1; j_call: TRBJ2-3; cdr3_nt: TGTGCCAGCTTTGGGGGACAGACCACAGATACGCAGTATTTT; cdr3_aa: CASFGGQTTDTQYF
v_call: TRBV2; clone_size: .; d_call: TRBD1; j_call: TRBJ2-5; cdr3_nt: TGTGCCAGCAGTGTCTTATCGGGACAGGGAGGGGAGACCCAGTACTTC; cdr3_aa: CASSVLSGQGGETQYF
v_call: TRBV6-4; clone_size: .; d_call: .; j_call: TRBJ2-3; cdr3_nt: TGTGCCAGCAGTGACTCGGGGCGGGCAGGCACAGATACGCAGTATTTT; cdr3_aa: CASSDSGRAGTDTQYF
v_call: TRBV11-2; clone_size: .; d_call: TRBD2; j_call: TRBJ2-3; cdr3_nt: TGTGCCAGCAGCTTGGGGCTAGCGGACACAGATACGCAGTATTTT; cdr3_aa: CASSLGLADTDTQYF
v_call: TRBV30; clone_size: once; d_call: TRBD2; j_call: TRBJ2-3; cdr3_nt: TGTGCCTGGAGCGCCGCCGGGGTAGCGGGGTACACAGATACGCAGTATTTT; cdr3_aa: CAWSAAGVAGYTDTQYF
v_call: TRBV19; clone_size: once; d_call: TRBD1; j_call: TRBJ1-5; cdr3_nt: TGTGCCAGTAGCTTAACAGGGGGCGGCAATCAGCCCCAGCATTTT; cdr3_aa: CASSLTGGGNQPQHF
v_call: TRBV19; clone_size: .; d_call: TRBD1; j_call: TRBJ1-1; cdr3_nt: TGTGCCAGTAGTCTCACAGGGGTCGGGAACACTGAAGCTTTCTTT; cdr3_aa: CASSLTGVGNTEAFF
v_call: TRBV25-1; clone_size: .; d_call: .; j_call: TRBJ2-2; cdr3_nt: TGTGCCAGCAGTGGGGGGACTTTCACCGGGGAGCTGTTTTTT; cdr3_aa: CASSGGTFTGELFF
v_call: TRBV5-1; clone_size: once; d_call: .; j_call: TRBJ2-7; cdr3_nt: TGCGCCAGCAGCTTGCTGGGCCTCGGCGAGCAGTACTTC; cdr3_aa: CASSLLGLGEQYF
v_call: TRBV18; clone_size: few; d_call: .; j_call: TRBJ2-6; cdr3_nt: TGTGCCAGCTCCGAGAGGGGCCAGACGGCCGGGGCCAACGTCCTGACTTTC; cdr3_aa: CASSERGQTAGANVLTF
v_call: TRBV7-8; clone_size: .; d_call: TRBD1; j_call: TRBJ1-3; cdr3_nt: TGTGCCAGCAGCTTAAGGGACAGGGCCCTCTCTGGAAACACCATATATTTT; cdr3_aa: CASSLRDRALSGNTIYF
v_call: TRBV11-2; clone_size: .; d_call: .; j_call: TRBJ1-6; cdr3_nt: TGTGCCAGCAGCCCCCGGGTAACTCGTCTCCACTTT; cdr3_aa: CASSPRVTRLHF